The clone carrying this T cell receptor (beta chain) turned up a few times. Its target is unknown. Library construction involved attaching unique molecular identifiers to individual cDNA molecules, which allowed quantitative, reproducible TCR counting. TCRdb called the RACE reads again in MiXCR, with one record for every CDR3 protein. The profile shows approximately 350,000 distinct CDR3 sequences, around 6% of them singletons. These data originate in a study of human T cells and chemical hapten exposure. The sample's time point: patch test 2, 6 weeks after DPC sensitization. Specified treatment: therapeutic diphenylcyclopropenone sensitization with weekly scalp DPC. Findings and caveats of the study: Expanded TCRs grouped into significantly more large CDR3 similarity clusters than controls produced.

Sequenced here: whole blood, sampled in connection with sensitization to the hapten diphenylcyclopropenone (DPC). This clonotype was obtained from a woman in her late teens or twenties with alopecia areata. Some clones in this sample may be carry-over from other donors' samples.

The CDR3 loop is CASSFSGTNQPQHF. In DNA, the CDR3 is TGTGCCAGCAGCTTCTCAGGGACAAATCAGCCCCAGCATTTT. The V and J genes are TRBV5-6 and TRBJ1-5; a possible D gene is TRBD1 (6 bases). V was shortened by 2 bases and J by 4 bases, with 10 bases between the two germline ends. The length of the CDR3 is 14 residues. Germline V CDR1 and CDR2: SGHDT, YYEEEE.